This passage covers 3 T cell receptor beta chains from one sample sequenced in a study of blood T cell repertoires in COVID-19. Produced via immunoSEQ multiplex PCR; TCRdb's table is partial and in-frame only. The repertoire holds 330,000 or so clones, with 80% to 90% as singletons. Input material: PBMCs or T cells enriched from blood (not recorded which). The origin of the receptors is a man in his forties in a cohort exposed to, infected with or recovered from COVID-19 (not recorded which).

This CDR3 is CASSPPRDSEETQYF. The DNA for the CDR3 is TGCGCCAGCAGCCCACCCCGCGACAGCGAAGAGACCCAGTACTTC. V is TRBV5-1 and J is TRBJ2-5, with a weak D call TRBD1 (5 bases). CDR3 length: 15 amino acids. CDR1 and CDR2 (germline): SGHRS, YFSETQ. Trimming removed 4 bases at V and 3 bases at J, with 16 bases between.

The chain employs TRBV7-9 and TRBJ1-3; unclear D gene. This CDR3 region has 17 residues. Trimming pared 4 bases from V and 1 base from J, leaving 17 bases between. Germline V gives CDR1 SEHNR, CDR2 FQNEAQ (reference sequence). CDR3 residues: CASSSVWGEGSGNTIYF. The CDR3 DNA is TGTGCCAGCAGCTCGGTTTGGGGAGAGGGTTCTGGAAACACCATATATTTT.

This rearrangement joins TRBV7-8 to TRBJ1-3, with TRBD1 identical over 7 bases. The J segment lost 1 base and the V segment lost 5 bases, leaving 8 bases of the junction unmatched. CDR1 is SGHVS, CDR2 FQNEAQ, per germline. CDR3 length equals 16 residues. CDR3 sequence: CASSRAGGWSGNTIYF. DNA for the CDR3: TGTGCCAGCAGCCGCGCAGGGGGATGGTCTGGAAACACCATATATTTT.